The clone carrying this T cell receptor beta chain came up a few times. Its antigen is still unknown. The read ends 3 residues shy of where the CDR3 ends; the end is completed using the germline J gene. Patients and controls were mostly of Caucasian heritage. The sample belongs to a study of T cell clonality in common variable immunodeficiency. Findings of the study overall: Common variable immunodeficiency TCR beta sequences reportedly had fewer deletions and N-nucleotide insertions.

CDR1 is SNHLY, CDR2 FYNNEI, per germline. J was trimmed by 4 bases and V by 8 bases; bases with no gene match: 11. The CDR3 is made up of 15 amino acids. Generated by immunoSEQ multiplex PCR, the TCRdb table keeps only in-frame clones and is missing some. The sample has 40,000 or so clones, none seen only once. The receptor was derived from a human donor with common variable immunodeficiency. The V call is TRBV2, the J call TRBJ2-7; TRBD1 matches at 10 bases. Sample: peripheral blood mononuclear cells. The CDR3 bases that were read are TGTGCCAGCCGCTTTGACAGGGGGCAGGAGTACGAG. It encodes CASRFDRGQEYE. The full CDR3 protein reads CASRFDRGQEYEQYF.